The T cell receptor (beta chain) described here comes from a study of T-cell memory formation after mild COVID-19. 5'RACE with constant-segment primers yielded barcoded, UMI-tagged TCR alpha and TCR beta cDNA libraries. TCRdb recomputed calls from the 5' RACE reads with MiXCR, one row per CDR3 protein. The table records about 180,000 distinct CDR3 sequences, around 20% of them present only once. Overall study findings and caveats: Researchers found some responding clones in pre-infection memory, a sign that cross-reactive memory joined.

Concerning this clonotype itself: Its target is not known.

The CDR3 consists of 13 residues. The ends were cut back, 5 bases at V and 3 bases at J, with 10 bases in the middle. The chain joins TRBV12-3 or TRBV12-4 to TRBJ1-2; no firm D call. The clonotype originates from a man aged 18 to 35 who had mild COVID-19 (a few samples of this study predate the infection). Cell type and time point are not known. The sample was PBMCs or a T cell subset sorted from them (not recorded which). CDR3 sequence reads: CASSVILYYGYTF. CDR3 DNA: TGTGCCAGCAGTGTTATCCTCTACTATGGCTACACCTTC.